Below, one T cell receptor (beta chain) is given with its context. Its cognate antigen is unknown. Nominally healthy donors were sampled, though unrecorded immune exposures were likely. The sample is drawn from a study of cytomegalovirus exposure and HLA in healthy donors. Primers included in the PCR were 60 Vbeta and 13 Jbeta primers. Sequencing used immunoSEQ multiplex PCR; TCRdb keeps in-frame clones, though not all of them. The repertoire holds some 110,000 clones, with 50% to 80% as singletons. The length of the CDR3 is 15 residues. Per the germline V gene, CDR1 is MDHEN and CDR2 is SYDVKM. Trimming cost V 5 bases and J 3 bases, with 17 bases left between them. Findings of the study overall: Later work showed greater clonal expansion in HLA-associated TCR beta chains than in equally common others. In all likelihood, a cluster of highly shared sequence variants was a sequencing artifact. Upon later analysis, TCR association rates were observed to vary by HLA locus, being highest for DRB1 and lowest for HLA-C.

The source is a woman in her 40s in good health and CMV-seropositive. The chain is built from TRBV28 and TRBJ2-7; a weak D match, TRBD2 (7 bases). Sample: PBMCs. In DNA, the CDR3 is TGTGCCAGCAGTCCCCACAGGGAGGGAATCTACGAGCAGTACTTC. Translation: CASSPHREGIYEQYF.